This T cell receptor beta chain was documented in a study of T cell repertoires in cytomegalovirus infection. TCRdb reanalysed the reads using MiXCR and keeps one entry per CDR3 protein. The sample yields 500,000 or so distinct CDR3 sequences, 15% to 20% seen once. At least ten counts were recorded for this clonotype. The sample comprised CD8+ T cells from PBMCs. This clonotype was obtained from a human donor in good health (CMV status not recorded). Some clones in this sample may be carry-over from other donors' samples.

The CDR3 spells CASSEFQGTEAFF. As DNA, the CDR3 is TGTGCCAGCAGTGAGTTCCAAGGGACTGAAGCTTTCTTT. This chain links TRBV6-1 with TRBJ1-1; D remains ambiguous. Germline values: CDR1 MNHNS, CDR2 SASEGT. Trimming shortened V by 3 bases and J by 5 bases, and 10 bases separated the two germline ends. The CDR3 totals 13 residues.